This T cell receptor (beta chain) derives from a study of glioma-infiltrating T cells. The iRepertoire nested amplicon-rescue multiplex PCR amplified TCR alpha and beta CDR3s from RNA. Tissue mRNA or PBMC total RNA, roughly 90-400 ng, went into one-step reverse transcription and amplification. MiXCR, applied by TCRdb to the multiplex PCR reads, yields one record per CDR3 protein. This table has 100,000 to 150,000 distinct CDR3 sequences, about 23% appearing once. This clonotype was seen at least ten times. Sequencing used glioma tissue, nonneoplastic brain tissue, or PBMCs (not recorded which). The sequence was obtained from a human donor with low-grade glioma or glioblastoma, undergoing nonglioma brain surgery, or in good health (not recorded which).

The CDR3 region has the DNA TGTGCCAGCAGTTACGGACCGACGAACACTGAAGCTTTCTTT. This translates into CASSYGPTNTEAFF. V usage is TRBV6-2 or TRBV6-3 and J usage is TRBJ1-1; D remains ambiguous. This CDR3 comprises 14 residues. Per germline, CDR1 MNHEY and CDR2 SVGEGT. V lost 2 bases and J lost 1, with 8 bases in between.